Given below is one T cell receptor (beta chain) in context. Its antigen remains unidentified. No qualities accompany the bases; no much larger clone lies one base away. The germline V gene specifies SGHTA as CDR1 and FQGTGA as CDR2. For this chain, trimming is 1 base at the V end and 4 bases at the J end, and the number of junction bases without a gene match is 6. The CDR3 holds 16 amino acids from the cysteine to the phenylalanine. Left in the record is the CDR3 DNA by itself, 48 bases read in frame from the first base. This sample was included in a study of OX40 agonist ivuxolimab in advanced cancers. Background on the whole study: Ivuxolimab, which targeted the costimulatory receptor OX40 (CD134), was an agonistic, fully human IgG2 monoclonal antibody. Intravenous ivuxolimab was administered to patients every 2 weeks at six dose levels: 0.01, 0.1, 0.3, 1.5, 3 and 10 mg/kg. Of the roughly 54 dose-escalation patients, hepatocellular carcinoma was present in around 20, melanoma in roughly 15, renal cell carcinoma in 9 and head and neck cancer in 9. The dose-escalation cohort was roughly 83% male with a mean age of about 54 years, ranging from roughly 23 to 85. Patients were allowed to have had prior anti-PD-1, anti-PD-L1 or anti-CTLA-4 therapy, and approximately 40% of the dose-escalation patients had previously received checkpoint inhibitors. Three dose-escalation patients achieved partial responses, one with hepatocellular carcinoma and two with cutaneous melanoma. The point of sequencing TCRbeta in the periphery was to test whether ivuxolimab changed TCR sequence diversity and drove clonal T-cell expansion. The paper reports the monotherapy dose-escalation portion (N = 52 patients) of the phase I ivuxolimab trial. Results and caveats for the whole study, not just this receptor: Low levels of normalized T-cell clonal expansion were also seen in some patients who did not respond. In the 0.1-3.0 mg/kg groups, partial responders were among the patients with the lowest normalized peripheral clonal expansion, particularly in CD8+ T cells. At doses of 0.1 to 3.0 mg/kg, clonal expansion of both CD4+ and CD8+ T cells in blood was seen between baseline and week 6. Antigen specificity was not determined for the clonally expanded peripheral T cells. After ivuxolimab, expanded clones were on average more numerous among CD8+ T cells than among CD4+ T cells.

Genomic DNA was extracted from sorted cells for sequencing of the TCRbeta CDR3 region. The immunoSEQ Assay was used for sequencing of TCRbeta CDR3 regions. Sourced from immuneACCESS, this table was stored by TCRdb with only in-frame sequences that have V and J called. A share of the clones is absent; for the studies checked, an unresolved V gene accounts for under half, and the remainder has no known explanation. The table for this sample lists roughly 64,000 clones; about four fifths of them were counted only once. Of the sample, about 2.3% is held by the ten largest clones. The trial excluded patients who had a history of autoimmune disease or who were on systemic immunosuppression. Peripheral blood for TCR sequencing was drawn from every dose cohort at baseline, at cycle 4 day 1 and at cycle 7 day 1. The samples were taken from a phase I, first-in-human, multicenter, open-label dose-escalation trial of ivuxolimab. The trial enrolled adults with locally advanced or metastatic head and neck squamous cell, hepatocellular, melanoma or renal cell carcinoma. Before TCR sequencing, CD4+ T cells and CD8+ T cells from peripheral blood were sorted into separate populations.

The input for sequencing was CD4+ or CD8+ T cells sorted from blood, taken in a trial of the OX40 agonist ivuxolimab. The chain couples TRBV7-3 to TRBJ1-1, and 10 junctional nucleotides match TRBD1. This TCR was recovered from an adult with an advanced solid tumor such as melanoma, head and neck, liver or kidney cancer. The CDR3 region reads CASSLMGQGQGTEAFF. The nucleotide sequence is TGTGCCAGCAGCTTAATGGGACAGGGGCAGGGCACTGAAGCTTTCTTT.